The clone carrying this T cell receptor (beta chain) has just a few counts. What it recognizes is unknown. The sample originates from a study of T cells in Graves' hyperthyroidism and ophthalmopathy. Germline V CDR1 and CDR2: MNHNY, SVGAGI (reference sequence). The CDR3 runs to 14 residues. The trim removed 8 bases at V and 1 base at J, leaving 6 bases unmatched. The study, taken as a whole, reports: The model identified upcoming ophthalmopathy a median about 7.1 months ahead of onset.

RNA transcripts provided the source from which TCR beta CDR3 regions were amplified. With the HTBI primer set, the TCR CDR3 went through a first round of RT-PCR. TCRdb itself ran the multiplex PCR reads through MiXCR, one entry per CDR3 protein. The sample holds about 760,000 distinct CDR3 sequences; 35% are singletons and the top ten take roughly 31%. This receptor was obtained from a woman aged 40-49 years with Graves' hyperthyroidism. Sequenced input: blood. The chain has TRBV6-6 and TRBJ2-7; 9 bases agree with TRBD2. The CDR3 region is CASGGGANSYEQYF. CDR3 nucleotides: TGTGCCAGCGGCGGGGGGGCTAATTCCTACGAGCAGTACTTC.